In this sample, the clone carrying this TCR beta chain turned up many times. Unique molecular identifiers were built into the TCRbeta library. A single record per CDR3 protein comes from TCRdb applying MiXCR to the PCR reads. In the table there are fewer than 120,000 distinct CDR3 sequences, over 9% of which are singletons. This specimen belongs to a study of T-cell reconstitution after alpha-beta-depleted transplantation in children. The source material was PBMCs from the stem cell graft donor, sampled from the stem cell graft. The receptor was derived from a human donor who donated a stem cell graft to a child with acute lymphoblastic leukemia.

The CDR3: CASSQDTQGGYEQYF. The CDR3 DNA reads TGCGCCAGCAGCCAAGATACCCAGGGTGGCTACGAGCAGTACTTC. The chain has TRBV4-3 and TRBJ2-7; D is perhaps TRBD1 (5 bases). The V end lost 0 bases, the J end lost 3 bases, and 12 bases lay between the germline ends. The V gene's germline CDR1 is LGHNA and CDR2 YSLEER. This CDR3 has 15 amino acids.